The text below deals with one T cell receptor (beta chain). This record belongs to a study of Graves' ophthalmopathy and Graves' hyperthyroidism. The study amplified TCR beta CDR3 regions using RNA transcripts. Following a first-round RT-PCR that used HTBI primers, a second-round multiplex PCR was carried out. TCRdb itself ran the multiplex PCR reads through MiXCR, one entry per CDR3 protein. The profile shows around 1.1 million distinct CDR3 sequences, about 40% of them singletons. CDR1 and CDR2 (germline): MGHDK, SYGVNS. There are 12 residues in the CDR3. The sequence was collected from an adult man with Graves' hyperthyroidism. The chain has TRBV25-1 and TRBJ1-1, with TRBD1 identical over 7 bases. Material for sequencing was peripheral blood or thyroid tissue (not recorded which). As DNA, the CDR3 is TGTGCAAGACAGGGCCCTAGTGCTGAAGCTTTCTTT. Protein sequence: CARQGPSAEAFF. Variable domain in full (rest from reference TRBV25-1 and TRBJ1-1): EADIYQTPRYLVIGTGKKITLECSQTMGHDKMYWYQQDPGMELHLIHYSYGVNSTEKGDLSSESTVSRIRTEHFPLTLESARPSHTSQYLCARQGPSAEAFFGQGTRLTVV.